The 14 T cell receptor beta chains in this list originate from one sample, sequenced in a study of blood T cells in healthy people across ages. Using a J-beta primer mix together with a sample-barcoded 5' primer, a second PCR was run for roughly 6 to 12 cycles. TCRdb fed the 5' RACE reads into MiXCR, producing one record per CDR3 protein. The sample comprises about 830,000 distinct CDR3 sequences, roughly 64% of which are singletons, and about 20% rests with the top ten. The specimen sequenced was blood. The receptors shown here come from a man aged 25 to 40 in good health.

The rearrangement uses TRBV7-9 and TRBJ1-2; 7 positions match TRBD1. Per germline, CDR1 SEHNR and CDR2 FQNEAQ (reference sequence). The CDR3 runs to 13 residues. The J segment lost 11 bases and the V segment lost 6 bases, leaving 12 bases of the junction unmatched. CDR3 in DNA: TGTGCCAGCAGTTTCGGACAGGTGGTGCGATACACCTTC. This encodes CASSFGQVVRYTF.

The CDR3 nucleotides read TGTGCCAGCAGCTACGGCAAAAACATTCAGTACTTC. Encoded protein: CASSYGKNIQYF. This chain links TRBV13 with TRBJ2-4; D is ambiguous. Germline V gene data show CDR1 as PRHDT and CDR2 as FYEKMQ (reference sequence). The CDR3 spans 12 residues. V was shortened by 4 bases and J by 3 bases, with 4 bases between the two germline ends.

The CDR3 DNA reads TGCAGTGCTAACGACAGGGGGGCGCGTCCCTACGAGCAGTACTTC. It specifies CSANDRGARPYEQYF. The V gene is TRBV20-1, the J gene TRBJ2-7, with 9 bases matching TRBD1. CDR3 size: 15 residues. Germline V gives CDR1 DFQATT, CDR2 SNEGSKA (reference sequence). V lost 4 bases and J lost 2; bases outside the gene matches: 9.

V usage is TRBV20-1 and J usage is TRBJ2-1; weak D call: TRBD2 (7 bases). The CDR3 length is 18 residues. Germline V gene data show CDR1 as DFQATT and CDR2 as SNEGSKA (reference sequence). Trimming cost V 3 bases and J 4 bases, with 25 bases left between them. Here the CDR3 reads CSARIPPGSRGLYNEQFF. The CDR3 DNA is TGCAGTGCTAGGATCCCCCCCGGGAGCAGGGGACTATACAATGAGCAGTTCTTC.

The chain joins TRBV7-2 to TRBJ2-1; the D gene is possibly TRBD2 (6 bases). The CDR3 contains 14 residues. Germline values: CDR1 SGHTA, CDR2 FQGNSA. Deletions cut 11 bases from V and 6 bases from J, with 20 bases between. CDR3 protein: CAVGTPPNLNEQFF. DNA for the CDR3: TGTGCCGTTGGGACTCCGCCTAATCTCAATGAGCAGTTCTTC.

This clonotype has a handful of counts. The chain employs TRBV7-9 and TRBJ2-1; 7 bases fit TRBD2. The germline CDR1 and CDR2 sequences are SEHNR and FQNEAQ (reference sequence). J gave up 10 bases and V 1 base, and 10 bases lay outside the gene matches. The CDR3 contains 15 residues. CDR3 protein: CASSLGGGSSEEQFF. Written as DNA, the CDR3 is TGTGCCAGCAGCTTAGGTGGCGGGAGTTCGGAAGAGCAGTTCTTC.

In its sample, this clonotype was seen a few times. The chain has TRBV28 and TRBJ2-5; D uncertain. The J call is doubtful: the DNA matches TRBJ2-7 better. This CDR3 is built from 14 residues. Germline V gene data show CDR1 as MDHEN and CDR2 as SYDVKM. CDR3: CASRPSDPRGEQYF. The CDR3 DNA is TGTGCCAGCAGACCCTCCGACCCCAGAGGCGAGCAGTACTTC.

The chain recombines TRBV6-6 with TRBJ2-3, with 7 nucleotides matching TRBD2. The CDR3 sequence is 15 residues long. Germline lookup yields CDR1 MNHNY and CDR2 SVGAGI (reference sequence). J was trimmed by 2 bases and V by 5 bases; bases with no gene match: 7. The CDR3 here is CASSKRGGDTDTQYF. CDR3 DNA sequence: TGTGCCAGCAGTAAGCGGGGTGGGGACACAGATACGCAGTATTTT.

The chain recombines TRBV5-5 with TRBJ1-4; 7 bases are a match to TRBD1. This CDR3 region has 15 residues. CDR1 SGHKS and CDR2 YYEKEE come from the germline V gene (reference sequence). V was pared by 1 base and J by 5 bases, with 5 bases of the junction left unmatched. Here the CDR3 DNA reads TGTGCCAGCAGCTTGCGGCCAGGGGGAAATGAAAAACTGTTTTTT. This gives the protein CASSLRPGGNEKLFF.

V and J are TRBV20-1 and TRBJ2-5; D perhaps matches TRBD1 (5 bases). Germline V CDR1 and CDR2: DFQATT, SNEGSKA (reference sequence). This CDR3 is built from 15 residues. Trimming shortened V by 6 bases and J by 0 bases, and 17 bases separated the two germline ends. CDR3 nucleotide sequence: TGCAGTGCCGCGTCAAGACAGACGTACCAAGAGACCCAGTACTTC. Translated: CSAASRQTYQETQYF.

The chain combines TRBV7-9 with TRBJ2-7; possibly TRBD1 or TRBD2 for D (6 bases each). The V gene lost 4 bases and the J gene lost 2 bases, with 12 bases spanning the gap. CDR1 and CDR2 from the germline V gene are SEHNR and FQNEAQ (reference sequence). The CDR3 extends over 14 amino acids. CDR3 residues: CASSSKGEAYEQYF. The CDR3 bases are TGTGCCAGCAGCTCGAAGGGGGAGGCCTACGAGCAGTACTTC.

V and J are TRBV27 and TRBJ2-4; D unresolved. Germline values: CDR1 MNHEY, CDR2 SMNVEV (reference sequence). V was trimmed by 3 bases and J by 0 bases, leaving 12 bases between them. CDR3 size: 16 residues. Written as DNA, the CDR3 is TGTGCCAGCAGTTTTACTACCTCTCTAGCCAAAAACATTCAGTACTTC. Residues: CASSFTTSLAKNIQYF.

V is TRBV29-1 and J is TRBJ2-1; D is unresolved. CDR3 length: 16 amino acids. Trimming took off 2 bases at V and 0 bases at J, with 14 bases between the two ends. The germline CDR1 and CDR2 sequences are SQVTM and ANQGSEA. For the CDR3, the DNA is TGCAGCGTTGAATTGGGTAGGTGGAGCTCCTACAATGAGCAGTTCTTC. This codes for CSVELGRWSSYNEQFF.

The chain carries TRBV12-3 or TRBV12-4 and TRBJ2-7; 8 positions agree with TRBD1. The V segment lost 5 bases and the J segment 4 bases; nucleotides outside the gene matches: 10. The CDR3 consists of 15 residues. For the CDR3, the DNA is TGTGCCAGCAGTCCAAGACAGGGGCTAAATTACGAGCAGTACTTC. This sequence encodes CASSPRQGLNYEQYF.